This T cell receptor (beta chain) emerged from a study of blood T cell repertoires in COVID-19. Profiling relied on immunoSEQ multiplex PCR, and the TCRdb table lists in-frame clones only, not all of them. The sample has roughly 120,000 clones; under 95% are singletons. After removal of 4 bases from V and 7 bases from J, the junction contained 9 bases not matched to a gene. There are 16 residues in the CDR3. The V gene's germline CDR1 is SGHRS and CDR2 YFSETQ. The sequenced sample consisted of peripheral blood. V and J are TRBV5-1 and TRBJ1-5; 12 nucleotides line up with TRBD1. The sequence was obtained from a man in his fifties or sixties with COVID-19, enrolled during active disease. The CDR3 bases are TGCGCCAGCAGCCCAACCGGGACAGGGGGCGGGCAGCCCCAGCATTTT. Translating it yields CASSPTGTGGGQPQHF.